The rows below give T cell receptor beta chains drawn from one sample of a study of chemoradiotherapy in HPV16-positive cancers. Libraries were prepared by immunoSEQ multiplex PCR; TCRdb keeps only in-frame clonotypes and omits some of them. The sample contains 15,000 to 20,000 clones, 90% of which appear only once. This specimen was blood, taken from a patient who underwent chemoradiotherapy. These receptors were collected from a human donor with HPV-associated anogenital cancer. CDR3s include the opening cysteine and the closing phenylalanine or tryptophan. The order of the fields is V gene, clone size, J gene, D gene, CDR3 DNA, CDR3 protein. D genes are given only for firm matches. Size tells how often a clone was seen (once, few, many) or the class of an expanded clone, and some rows leave it out.

TRBV9	NA	TRBJ1-1	NA	TGTGCCAGCGCCGCACAGCTGAACACTGAAGCTTTCTTT	CASAAQLNTEAFF
TRBV25-1	NA	TRBJ1-2	NA	TGTGCCAGCAGTGAATTGGGAGGAACGGGGTATGGCTACACCTTC	CASSELGGTGYGYTF
TRBV4-3	NA	TRBJ2-1	TRBD1	TGCGCCAGCAGCTTAGGACAGGGAAACAAATGGGATGAGCAGTTCTTC	CASSLGQGNKWDEQFF
TRBV11-2	NA	TRBJ2-1	TRBD2	TGTGCCAGCAGCCCCCTCCGAGGGACTAGCTACAATGAGCAGTTCTTC	CASSPLRGTSYNEQFF
TRBV6-5	NA	TRBJ1-3	TRBD1	TGTGCCAGCAGGGGGACAGGGGGCTTGGTGAACACCATATATTTT	CASRGTGGLVNTIYF
TRBV18	NA	TRBJ1-3	NA	TGTGCCAGCTCACCACAGGTGGCAGGGGCTGGAAACACCATATATTTT	CASSPQVAGAGNTIYF
TRBV6-1	NA	TRBJ2-1	NA	TGTGCCAGCAGTGAATACCTAGCAGGGTACAATGAGCAGTTCTTC	CASSEYLAGYNEQFF
TRBV14	NA	TRBJ1-1	TRBD1	TGTGCCAGCAGCCCGCGACAGGGGGGACACACTGAAGCTTTCTTT	CASSPRQGGHTEAFF
TRBV10-3	NA	TRBJ2-5	NA	TGTGCCATCTCTGACCCCGCCAGAGAGACCCAGTACTTC	CAISDPARETQYF
TRBV19	NA	TRBJ2-3	TRBD2	TGTGCCAGTAGCACTCCAACCGGGACTAGGAGCACAGATACGCAGTATTTT	CASSTPTGTRSTDTQYF
TRBV30	NA	TRBJ2-5	TRBD2	TGTGCCTGGAGTAGGCTAGCGGGGGGGCATGAGACCCAGTACTTC	CAWSRLAGGHETQYF
TRBV4-3	NA	TRBJ1-2	NA	TGCGCCAGCAGCCAAGATACAGTTAACTATGGCTACACCTTC	CASSQDTVNYGYTF
TRBV7-8	NA	TRBJ2-2	NA	TGTGCCAGCAGCTTCGGAGGGCCGAACACCGGGGAGCTGTTTTTT	CASSFGGPNTGELFF
TRBV6-5	NA	TRBJ2-1	NA	TGTGCCAGCAGCCCCCGGACCAATGAGCAGTTCTTC	CASSPRTNEQFF
TRBV7-9	NA	TRBJ1-1	NA	TGTGCCAGCAGCCAAGATCCAAACCAGGAGAACACTGAAGCTTTCTTT	CASSQDPNQENTEAFF
TRBV5-1	NA	TRBJ1-5	NA	TGCGCCAGCAGCACCGGACCTCAAGCGGGTCAGCCCCAGCATTTT	CASSTGPQAGQPQHF
TRBV5-8	NA	TRBJ1-1	NA	TGTGCCAGCAGCTTGGCCGAGTACAGCACTGAAGCTTTCTTT	CASSLAEYSTEAFF
TRBV11-3	NA	TRBJ2-1	TRBD1	TGTGCCAGCAGCCCAACGACAGGGGTCAATGAGCAGTTCTTC	CASSPTTGVNEQFF
TRBV4-2	NA	TRBJ2-7	NA	TGTGCCAGCAGCCAAGAAGGAGAAGGCTCCTACGAGCAGTACTTC	CASSQEGEGSYEQYF
TRBV30	NA	TRBJ1-3	NA	TGTGCCTGGGACAGAAGCTCTGGAAACACCATATATTTT	CAWDRSSGNTIYF
TRBV10-3	NA	TRBJ1-1	NA	TGTGCCATCAGCCCAGGGGAGAACACTGAAGCTTTCTTT	CAISPGENTEAFF
TRBV29-1	NA	TRBJ1-1	NA	TGCAGCGCACAGTATATGAACACTGAAGCTTTCTTT	CSAQYMNTEAFF
TRBV5-6	NA	TRBJ1-1	TRBD1	TGTGCCAGCAGCTCGGGGACAGGGCGGAACACTGAAGCTTTCTTT	CASSSGTGRNTEAFF
TRBV2	NA	TRBJ2-1	TRBD2	TGTGCCAGCATTGTGGGACTAGCGGGGGAGCAGCAGTTCTTC	CASIVGLAGEQQFF
TRBV5-6	NA	TRBJ1-5	TRBD1	TGTGCCAGCAGCCCTGCTGGGGGACAGGGGAGAGAGCCCCAGCATTTT	CASSPAGGQGREPQHF
TRBV12-5	NA	TRBJ2-6	NA	TGTGCTAGTGGTTTGCCTCAACTCCGGGGGATTCGCTCTGGGGCCAACGTCCTGACTTTC	CASGLPQLRGIRSGANVLTF
TRBV2	NA	TRBJ2-5	NA	TGTGCCAGCAGTGAAGGGAAAGAAAGGGAGGAGACCCAGTACTTC	CASSEGKEREETQYF
TRBV9	NA	TRBJ2-5	NA	TGTGCCAGCAGCGTAAATTCACAGCTGTCAGAGACCCAGTACTTC	CASSVNSQLSETQYF
TRBV7-2	NA	TRBJ1-6	NA	TGTGCCAGCAGCCGCTCAACACGATTAGGATATTCACCCCTCCACTTT	CASSRSTRLGYSPLHF
TRBV6-6	NA	TRBJ1-5	TRBD1	TGTGCCAGCAGCGACCCAGGGGGTAATCAGCCCCAGCATTTT	CASSDPGGNQPQHF
TRBV13	NA	TRBJ2-3	NA	TGTGCCAGCAGCCCTCAAACCACAGATACGCAGTATTTT	CASSPQTTDTQYF
TRBV19	few	TRBJ2-6	NA	TGTGCCAGTATGAACGGTGGGGCCAACGTCCTGACTTTC	CASMNGGANVLTF
TRBV5-6	NA	TRBJ1-2	TRBD1	TGTGCCAGCAGCTTGGAACCGGGACAGAAAGCCTCTGGCTACACCTTC	CASSLEPGQKASGYTF
TRBV7-9	NA	TRBJ2-1	TRBD1	TGTGCCAGCAGCCAGGGACAGGGGGAGGACAATGAGCAGTTCTTC	CASSQGQGEDNEQFF
TRBV2	NA	TRBJ2-3	TRBD1	TGTGCCAGCAGCAACTATCAGGGGTCCTCAGGGGGTACGCAGTATTTT	CASSNYQGSSGGTQYF
TRBV18	NA	TRBJ1-3	NA	TGTGCCAGCTCACCACAGGGTTCTGGAAACACCATATATTTT	CASSPQGSGNTIYF
TRBV6-6	NA	TRBJ1-6	NA	TGTGCCAGCAATAATGGGGGGGCGTCCTATAATTCACCCCTCCACTTT	CASNNGGASYNSPLHF
TRBV11-2	NA	TRBJ1-1	NA	TGTGCCAGCAGCTTAAGTCGTGTCACTGAAGCTTTCTTT	CASSLSRVTEAFF
TRBV19	NA	TRBJ2-7	NA	TGTGCCAGTAAGAGGTCCGGCTCCTACGAGCAGTACTTC	CASKRSGSYEQYF
TRBV9	NA	TRBJ1-1	TRBD1	TGTGCCAGCAGCGTCACAGGGGGGAACACTGAAGCTTTCTTT	CASSVTGGNTEAFF
TRBV5-1	NA	TRBJ1-6	NA	TGCGCCAGCAGCTCGGGACGGGGTTCCGATTCACCCCTCCACTTT	CASSSGRGSDSPLHF
TRBV15	NA	TRBJ2-1	TRBD1	TGTGCCACCAGCACCGAGGGGGCAACCTACAATGAGCAGTTCTTC	CATSTEGATYNEQFF
TRBV5-6	NA	TRBJ1-4	NA	TGTGCCAGCAGCTTTGGTACAACTAATGAAAAACTGTTTTTT	CASSFGTTNEKLFF
TRBV28	NA	TRBJ2-1	TRBD2	TGTGCCAGCAGTTTATTAGCGGGGATCAATGAGCAGTTCTTC	CASSLLAGINEQFF
TRBV7-9	NA	TRBJ1-1	NA	TGTGCCAGCAGCTTATCAGGTGCTGAAGCTTTCTTT	CASSLSGAEAFF
TRBV6-5	NA	TRBJ2-1	NA	TGTGCCAGCAGTTACTACCTCACAGGGGAGCAGTTCTTC	CASSYYLTGEQFF
TRBV9	NA	TRBJ2-4	NA	TGTGCCAGCAGCGTAGGAGGGTGGGGGAACATTCAGTACTTC	CASSVGGWGNIQYF
TRBV15	NA	TRBJ2-5	TRBD1	TGTGCCACCAGCCCCCGACAGGGAACCGAGACCCAGTACTTC	CATSPRQGTETQYF